This record looks at one TCR beta chain sequence and its context. Its antigen remains unidentified. The data are from a study of cytomegalovirus exposure and HLA in healthy donors. The PCR employed 60 Vbeta primers together with 13 Jbeta primers. Sequencing was performed with immunoSEQ multiplex PCR; in TCRdb, only in-frame clones are kept and a portion is missing. The sample comprises approximately 110,000 clones, roughly 70% of which are singletons, and 4.1% rests with the top ten. The study's findings and limits: In a later analysis, V- and J-gene trimming of beta chains associated with a DCLRE1C missense variant, replicated independently. Most of the CMV-associated TCR beta chains (in a later analysis) appeared to be HLA-restricted. Equally common other TCR beta chains were less clonally expanded than HLA-associated ones, a later analysis found. The study recorded 164 TCR beta chains that were cytomegalovirus-associated.

This CDR3 is 14 amino acids long. Germline CDR1 SGHVS, CDR2 FQNEAQ. Trimming removed 3 bases at V and 5 bases at J, with 13 bases between. The sequenced sample consisted of PBMCs. The chain joins TRBV7-8 to TRBJ1-1; tentatively, D is TRBD1 (6 bases). The sequence was obtained from a woman aged 40 to 50 in good health and CMV-seronegative. The DNA for the CDR3 is TGTGCCAGCAGCTTTGAACAGGGAAGGACTGAAGCTTTCTTT. Protein product: CASSFEQGRTEAFF.